These T cell receptor beta chains were read from a single sample in a study of response to subunit inactivated influenza vaccine. TCRdb recomputed calls from the RT-PCR reads with MiXCR, one row per CDR3 protein. The data contain 700,000 to 900,000 distinct CDR3 sequences, about 20% of them singletons. Sequenced here: PBMCs from blood, sampled 5 days after vaccination. The receptors shown here come from a man aged 50 to 60 who received an inactivated influenza vaccine. The CDR3 runs from the conserved cysteine through the conserved F or W. A D gene is named only where the DNA matches it firmly. Only some rows state a clone size, as once, few, many or a class for expanded clones.

TRBV25-1	16	NA	TRBJ2-7	NA	CASSESGGLTHYEQYF	TGTGCCAGCAGTGAATCCGGGGGTCTAACTCATTACGAGCAGTACTTC
TRBV29-1	11	NA	TRBJ2-7	NA	CSVTGTYEQYF	TGCAGCGTTACCGGGACCTACGAGCAGTACTTC
TRBV7-9	14	few	TRBJ2-1	NA	CASSPAFQNNEQFF	TGTGCCAGCAGCCCCGCCTTTCAAAACAATGAGCAGTTCTTC
TRBV28	17	few	TRBJ2-7	TRBD2	CASSLRGGLAVTYEQYF	TGTGCCAGCAGTTTAAGGGGGGGACTAGCGGTAACCTACGAGCAGTACTTC
TRBV20-1	14	once	TRBJ2-7	TRBD2	CSASLAGWGYEQYF	TGCAGTGCTAGCCTAGCGGGGTGGGGCTACGAGCAGTACTTC
TRBV5-1	15	NA	TRBJ2-2	TRBD1	CASSSGTGGPGELFF	TGCGCCAGCAGTTCCGGGACAGGGGGCCCCGGGGAGCTGTTTTTT
TRBV20-1	15	NA	TRBJ1-3	TRBD1	CSARATGGSGNTIYF	TGCAGTGCTAGAGCAACAGGGGGCTCTGGAAACACCATATATTTT
TRBV19	14	NA	TRBJ2-5	TRBD2	CASSILAGGETQYF	TGTGCCAGTAGTATCCTAGCGGGAGGGGAGACCCAGTACTTC
TRBV11-2	13	NA	TRBJ2-7	NA	CASSLRMDYEQYF	TGTGCCAGCAGCTTAAGAATGGACTACGAGCAGTACTTC
TRBV5-1	12	NA	TRBJ1-1	NA	CASRTLNTEAFF	TGCGCCAGCAGGACTTTGAACACTGAAGCTTTCTTT
TRBV7-2	16	few	TRBJ2-1	TRBD1	CASSPFAGGINNEQFF	TGTGCCAGCAGCCCCTTCGCAGGGGGTATCAACAATGAGCAGTTCTTC